This T cell receptor beta chain was obtained from a study of cytomegalovirus exposure and HLA in healthy donors. Assay used: immunoSEQ multiplex PCR; TCRdb lists only in-frame clones, some missing. This sample has roughly 100,000 clones, with about 85% found just once. Trimming left V 4 bases short and J 5 bases short, with 15 bases between. Germline loops: CDR1 SGHDT, CDR2 YYEEEE. This CDR3 has 14 amino acids. V gene TRBV5-6 combines with J gene TRBJ1-1, with TRBD1 as a possible D gene (6 bases). The sample comprised PBMCs. This TCR derives from a woman younger than 30 in good health and CMV-seropositive. The CDR3 bases are TGTGCCAGCAGCCCACAGGGTTCGGAGACTGAAGCTTTCTTT. Amino acids: CASSPQGSETEAFF.